The 18 T cell receptor beta chains below come from one sample, sequenced in a study of CD8 T cells in Susac syndrome. Reverse transcription of roughly 0.45 to 1 ug RNA was carried out with random hexamers. TCRdb reanalysed the immunoSEQ multiplex PCR reads using MiXCR and keeps one entry per CDR3 protein. The data show some 140,000 distinct CDR3 sequences, over 90% seen once. Sequencing input: CD8+ T cells from PBMCs. The receptors here all came from a human donor with Susac syndrome.

The rearrangement links TRBV27 to TRBJ2-3, with a possible D match to TRBD1 (6 bases). V shed 6 bases and J shed 3 bases, with 13 bases lying between them. From germline, CDR1 is MNHEY and CDR2 SMNVEV (reference sequence). The CDR3 runs to 14 residues. The CDR3 DNA reads TGTGCCAGCAGAGAGAGGGGGTGGACAGATACGCAGTATTTT. Encoded protein: CASRERGWTDTQYF.

CDR3 sequence (DNA): TGTGCCAGCAGCTTAGGATGGCAGCCTCAAGAGACCCAGTACTTC. It translates to CASSLGWQPQETQYF. This chain joins TRBV11-2 and TRBJ2-5; D not resolved. V shed 1 base and J shed 2 bases, with 11 bases lying between them. The CDR3 runs to 15 residues. Germline lookup yields CDR1 SGHAT and CDR2 FQNNGV.

This sequence joins TRBV27 and TRBJ2-1; D ambiguous. The V and J ends lost 3 bases and 5 bases respectively, with 11 bases between them. Germline V gene sequence: CDR1 MNHEY, CDR2 SMNVEV (reference sequence). CDR3 length: 14 residues. The CDR3 sequence: CASSLSDANNEQFF. Written as DNA, the CDR3 is TGTGCCAGCAGTTTGTCCGATGCGAACAATGAGCAGTTCTTC.

This clonotype occurred a few times. The rearrangement joins TRBV12-3 or TRBV12-4 to TRBJ2-7; 8 bases map to TRBD1. V lost 6 bases to trimming and J lost 6 bases; unmatched junction nucleotides: 4. The CDR3 extends over 12 amino acids. CDR3 amino acids: CASSPTGGEQYF. CDR3 DNA: TGTGCCAGCAGCCCCACAGGGGGCGAGCAGTACTTC.

V and J are TRBV29-1 and TRBJ1-1; no clear D. The ends were cut back, 7 bases at V and 0 bases at J, with 12 bases in the middle. The germline V gene has CDR1 SQVTM and CDR2 ANQGSEA. This CDR3 spans 13 amino acids. CDR3 loop: CSAGGTMNTEAFF. CDR3 bases: TGCAGCGCCGGAGGTACCATGAACACTGAAGCTTTCTTT.

The chain is built from TRBV20-1 and TRBJ2-1, with D unclear. CDR3 length: 14 residues. Germline assignment: CDR1 DFQATT and CDR2 SNEGSKA (reference sequence). V was clipped by 5 bases and J by 0 bases, with 11 bases between them. The CDR3 sequence: CSASRPPSYNEQFF. CDR3 in DNA: TGCAGTGCTTCTAGACCCCCCTCCTACAATGAGCAGTTCTTC.

This chain joins TRBV28 and TRBJ2-7; D is perhaps TRBD1 or TRBD2 (6 bases each). The V gene's germline CDR1 is MDHEN and CDR2 SYDVKM. The V and J ends lost 3 bases and 5 bases respectively, with 17 bases between them. CDR3 length: 15 amino acids. CDR3 sequence reads: CASSLGAGGEDEQYF. The CDR3 DNA reads TGTGCCAGCAGTTTGGGGGCCGGGGGCGAAGACGAGCAGTACTTC.

The table lists this clonotype with a count of one. The rearrangement uses TRBV9 and TRBJ1-1; TRBD1 is a possible D gene (5 bases). The germline gives CDR1 SGDLS, CDR2 YYNGEE. CDR3 size: 16 residues. Trimming pared 0 bases from V and 7 bases from J, leaving 19 bases between. The CDR3 loop reads CASSVDSAGQPLEAFF. The CDR3 coding sequence is TGTGCCAGCAGCGTAGATTCGGCAGGGCAGCCACTTGAAGCTTTCTTT.

The chain joins TRBV5-4 to TRBJ2-7, with D possibly TRBD1 on 5 matching bases. Per the germline V gene, CDR1 is SGHNT and CDR2 is YYREEE (reference sequence). The CDR3 totals 15 residues. V lost 0 bases and J 2 bases, leaving 12 bases between the germline ends. Written as DNA, the CDR3 is TGTGCCAGCAGCTTGGGGGGCGTTGGGGCCTACGAGCAGTACTTC. Its translation: CASSLGGVGAYEQYF.

V and J are TRBV10-3 and TRBJ2-5; D is perhaps TRBD2 (5 bases). Between the trimmed V and J ends, which lost 0 bases and 7 bases, there was a span of 24 bases. This CDR3 spans 18 amino acids. The germline V gene has CDR1 ENHRY and CDR2 SYGVKD. The CDR3 spells CAISESLPEKFWGVTQYF. CDR3 DNA: TGTGCCATCAGTGAGTCCCTACCAGAGAAGTTTTGGGGAGTGACCCAGTACTTC.

Written as DNA, the CDR3 is TGTGCCAGCAGTTACCCTGGCTGGGATCAGCCCCAGCATTTT. This gives the protein CASSYPGWDQPQHF. The chain couples TRBV6-2 or TRBV6-3 to TRBJ1-5; no reliable D call. The CDR3 sequence is 14 residues long. V was shortened by 2 bases and J by 5 bases, with 10 bases between the two germline ends. Germline CDR1 reads MNHEY; CDR2 reads SVGEGT.

The J gene is TRBJ1-4, the V gene TRBV14; D uncertain. The CDR3 extends over 17 amino acids. The ends were cut back, 0 bases at V and 5 bases at J, with 16 bases in the middle. Germline CDR1 reads SGHDN; CDR2 reads FVKESK. CDR3 bases: TGTGCCAGCAGCCAAGACCGGGCAGACACTCTGAATGAAAAACTGTTTTTT. It specifies CASSQDRADTLNEKLFF.

This clonotype was seen a single time. The chain combines TRBV30 with TRBJ1-2, with D maybe TRBD1 (5 bases). Trimming removed 7 bases from V and 2 bases from J, with 14 bases in between. CDR3 length: 13 amino acids. The germline gives CDR1 GTSNPN, CDR2 SVGIG (reference sequence). CDR3 sequence: CASGPKPNYGYTF. The CDR3 DNA is TGTGCCTCGGGACCGAAGCCGAACTATGGCTACACCTTC. The whole variable domain, remainder taken from reference TRBV30 and TRBJ1-2, is SQTIHQWPATLVQPVGSPLSLECTVEGTSNPNLYWYRQAAGRGLQLLFYSVGIGQISSEVPQNLSASRPQDRQFILSSKKLLLSDSGFYLCASGPKPNYGYTFGSGTRLTVV.

The chain joins TRBV27 to TRBJ2-7, with D uncertain. CDR1 and CDR2 from the germline V gene are MNHEY and SMNVEV (reference sequence). Trimming removed 2 bases at V and 2 bases at J, with 10 bases between. The length of the CDR3 is 14 residues. The DNA of the CDR3 is TGTGCCAGCAGTTTAGCTAGTACTGCCTACGAGCAGTACTTC. Translation gives CASSLASTAYEQYF.

This sequence joins TRBV20-1 and TRBJ2-2; 9 positions agree with TRBD2. Germline V gene sequence: CDR1 DFQATT, CDR2 SNEGSKA (reference sequence). This CDR3 has 15 amino acids. Unmatched junction bases numbered 8, after V lost 3 bases and J lost 6 bases. The CDR3 DNA follows: TGCAGTGCTAGGAGTCTAGCGGGACTCTCCGGGGAGCTGTTTTTT. This translates into CSARSLAGLSGELFF.

The V and J genes are TRBV4-2 and TRBJ2-5; a weak D match, TRBD2 (5 bases). The CDR3 is 16 residues long. The V end was cut by 6 bases, the J end by 5 bases, with 22 bases between. CDR1 and CDR2 from the germline V gene are LGHNA and YNFKEQ. The CDR3 nucleotides are TGTGCCAGCAGAGGTCGAGCGGCCGACAAAAGGGAGACCCAGTACTTC. As protein: CASRGRAADKRETQYF.

The gene calls are TRBV6-5 and TRBJ2-7; 9 bases map to TRBD2. In germline, CDR1 is MNHEY, CDR2 SVGAGI. There are 15 residues in the CDR3. Trimming removed 1 base from V and 6 bases from J; junction bases left unmatched: 7. The CDR3, as DNA: TGTGCCAGCAGTTACTACCTGGGGACTAGCAGCGAGCAGTACTTC. Translated: CASSYYLGTSSEQYF.

The chain recombines TRBV7-8 with TRBJ2-7; perhaps TRBD2 as D (5 bases). This CDR3 contains 15 residues. The germline V and J ends were trimmed by 4 bases and 2 bases, with 15 bases remaining between them. Germline CDR1 SGHVS, CDR2 FQNEAQ. For the CDR3, the DNA is TGTGCCAGCAGCTCCCGAGTAGCGCAAACCTACGAGCAGTACTTC. The encoded protein is CASSSRVAQTYEQYF.